These 30 T cell receptor beta chains came from one sample sequenced in a study of CD8 T cells in ankylosing spondylitis. From the 5' RACE reads, TCRdb called clonotypes with MiXCR, one entry per CDR3 protein. The data show around 150,000 distinct CDR3 sequences, 30% to 35% seen once. Sequencing was done on a sample of synovial fluid, either unsorted or a sorted T cell fraction (not recorded which). The source of these receptors is a male donor with ankylosing spondylitis.

In its sample, this clonotype ranks as medium-sized. The chain recombines TRBV5-1 with TRBJ1-1; the D gene is possibly TRBD1 (5 bases). There are 13 residues in the CDR3. V lost 0 bases, J lost 9 bases, and 12 bases lay in between. Germline V gene sequence: CDR1 SGHRS, CDR2 YFSETQ. The CDR3 DNA follows: TGCGCCAGCAGCTTGGTGTCGGGGGAAAAAGCTTTCTTT. Protein product: CASSLVSGEKAFF.

Concerning this clonotype itself: This could be a read error, since a much larger clone is one nucleotide away. The rearrangement uses TRBV7-2 and TRBJ1-2, with a tentative D call TRBD1 (6 bases). The germline gives CDR1 SGHTA, CDR2 FQGNSA. The V end was cut by 5 bases, the J end by 8 bases, with 12 bases between. The CDR3 runs 12 residues. The DNA of the CDR3 is TGTGCCAGCAGCCGCATGGGGGGCGGCTACACCTTC. Encoded protein: CASSRMGGGYTF.

This clonotype was observed a handful of times. The chain carries TRBV6-5 and TRBJ1-2, with D tentatively TRBD1 (6 bases). The V gene lost 2 bases and the J gene lost 4 bases, with 11 bases spanning the gap. Germline loops: CDR1 MNHEY, CDR2 SVGAGI. The CDR3 is 14 amino acids. The DNA of the CDR3 is TGTGCCAGCAGTTACGTCGGGGGGCCCTATGGCTACACCTTC. It yields the protein CASSYVGGPYGYTF.

The V gene is TRBV9, the J gene TRBJ1-3; D not certain. This CDR3 is 15 amino acids long. V gave up 4 bases and J gave up 0 bases, with 11 bases separating them. Germline V gene lookup returns CDR1 SGDLS and CDR2 YYNGEE. The CDR3 spells CASSPEGTSGNTIYF. As DNA, the CDR3 is TGTGCCAGCAGCCCGGAGGGTACCTCTGGAAACACCATATATTTT. The full variable domain, its missing parts supplied by reference TRBV9 and TRBJ1-3, is DSGVTQTPKHLITATGQRVTLRCSPRSGDLSVYWYQQSLDQGLQFLIQYYNGEERAKGNILERFSAQQFPDLHSELNLSSLELGDSALYFCASSPEGTSGNTIYFGEGSWLTVV.

J is TRBJ2-4 and V is TRBV2, with a weak D call TRBD1 (6 bases). CDR1 SNHLY and CDR2 FYNNEI come from the germline V gene. V dropped 6 bases and J dropped 1 base, with 13 bases sitting between them. The CDR3 length is 15 residues. DNA of the CDR3: TGTGCCAGCAGCCCACACACAGGGGCCAAAAACATTCAGTACTTC. Residues: CASSPHTGAKNIQYF.

The chain is built from TRBV11-2 and TRBJ2-6; D might be TRBD1 (6 bases). CDR3 length equals 15 residues. CDR1 is SGHAT, CDR2 FQNNGV, per germline. V shed 2 bases and J shed 4 bases, with 9 bases lying between them. The chain's CDR3 is CASSLRGTGANVLTF. In DNA, the CDR3 is TGTGCCAGCAGCTTAAGGGGGACCGGGGCCAACGTCCTGACTTTC. The full variable domain, rest sourced from reference TRBV11-2 and TRBJ2-6, is EAGVAQSPRYKIIEKRQSVAFWCNPISGHATLYWYQQILGQGPKLLIQFQNNGVVDDSQLPKDRFSAERLKGVDSTLKIQPAKLEDSAVYLCASSLRGTGANVLTFGAGSRLTVL.

This sequence joins TRBV4-1 and TRBJ2-7; D is undetermined. The germline V and J ends were trimmed by 0 bases and 6 bases, with 15 bases remaining between them. CDR1 MGHRA and CDR2 YSYEKL come from the germline V gene. The CDR3 spans 15 residues. The CDR3: CASSQDPTSRVEQYF. The CDR3 bases are TGCGCCAGCAGCCAAGATCCAACCTCTAGGGTCGAGCAGTACTTC.

The rearrangement uses TRBV6-4 and TRBJ1-1; 9 bases map to TRBD1. V lost 2 bases and J lost 6; bases outside the gene matches: 7. The CDR3 is 15 amino acids. CDR1 and CDR2 from the germline V gene are MRHNA and SNTAGT. The CDR3 DNA follows: TGTGCCAGCAGTGACGCAACAGGGGGCGATGCTGAAGCTTTCTTT. This gives the protein CASSDATGGDAEAFF.

The CDR3 loop reads CASSYSQVYEQFF. The CDR3 DNA reads TGTGCCAGCAGTTACTCTCAGGTTTATGAGCAGTTCTTC. The V and J genes are TRBV6-5 and TRBJ2-1; no firm D call. CDR3 length equals 13 residues. CDR1 MNHEY and CDR2 SVGAGI come from the germline V gene. V was trimmed by 0 bases and J by 8 bases, leaving 8 bases between them.

The rearrangement joins TRBV4-2 to TRBJ2-2, with D hard to call. This CDR3 contains 15 residues. V gave up 0 bases and J gave up 5 bases, with 10 bases separating them. Per germline, CDR1 LGHNA and CDR2 YNFKEQ. The CDR3 nucleotides are TGTGCCAGCAGCCAAGAGGGCAGTAGGACCGGGGAGCTGTTTTTT. The encoded protein is CASSQEGSRTGELFF.

This clonotype has just a few counts. The genes are TRBV12-3 or TRBV12-4 and TRBJ2-2; 15 bases are shared with TRBD2. V was clipped by 6 bases and J by 6 bases; unmatched bases: 5. The CDR3 totals 16 residues. CDR3 nucleotide sequence: TGTGCCAGCAGCCTCCGGACTAGCGGGAGGGCCGGGGAGCTGTTTTTT. This codes for CASSLRTSGRAGELFF.

The genes are TRBV4-1 and TRBJ2-6; no firm D call. V gave up 0 bases and J gave up 2 bases, with 8 bases separating them. From germline, CDR1 is MGHRA and CDR2 YSYEKL. This CDR3 has 16 residues. Here the CDR3 DNA reads TGCGCCAGCAGCCAAGATCCATACCCTGGGGCCAACGTCCTGACTTTC. Its protein is CASSQDPYPGANVLTF.

This clonotype was seen ten or more times. This chain connects TRBV7-2 to TRBJ2-7, with TRBD2 matching over 9 bases. This CDR3 is 16 amino acids long. Trimming cost V 5 bases and J 0 bases; bases outside gene matches: 8. Germline CDR1 SGHTA, CDR2 FQGNSA. CDR3 coding DNA: TGTGCCAGCAGCCGTTCGACTAGCGGAAGCTCCTACGAGCAGTACTTC. This translates into CASSRSTSGSSYEQYF.

In its sample, this clonotype was seen many times. The gene calls are TRBV20-1 and TRBJ2-5, with 7 bases matching TRBD2. CDR1 and CDR2 from the germline V gene are DFQATT and SNEGSKA (reference sequence). There are 14 residues in the CDR3. The CDR3, as DNA: TGCAGCGCCTCGCTGGTCACTAGCGCAGAGACCCAGTACTTC. Protein product: CSASLVTSAETQYF.

The V call is TRBV5-6, the J call TRBJ1-5; no clear D. V lost 0 bases, J lost 7 bases, and 14 bases lay in between. Germline CDR1 SGHDT, CDR2 YYEEEE. The CDR3 is 15 amino acids. The CDR3 loop is CASSLGGKRGQPQHF. The CDR3 coding sequence is TGTGCCAGCAGCTTGGGAGGGAAGAGAGGCCAGCCCCAGCATTTT. Based on the CDR3 plus reference TRBV5-6 and TRBJ1-5, the full variable domain is DAGVTQSPTHLIKTRGQQVTLRCSPKSGHDTVSWYQQALGQGPQFIFQYYEEEERQRGNFPDRFSGHQFPNYSSELNVNALLLGDSALYLCASSLGGKRGQPQHFGDGTRLSIL.

This sequence joins TRBV12-3 or TRBV12-4 and TRBJ2-3; a weak D match, TRBD1 (5 bases). V shed 3 bases and J shed 0 bases, with 22 bases lying between them. This CDR3 has 19 amino acids. The CDR3: CASSLGFVLGVTSTDTQYF. The CDR3 DNA follows: TGTGCCAGCAGTTTGGGGTTTGTTTTAGGGGTTACTAGCACAGATACGCAGTATTTT.

The V call is TRBV5-1, the J call TRBJ2-7; 8 bases fit TRBD1. This CDR3 is 16 amino acids long. J was trimmed by 1 base and V by 4 bases; bases with no gene match: 10. Germline V CDR1 and CDR2: SGHRS, YFSETQ. CDR3 region: CASSTGQGEGSYEQYF. DNA of the CDR3: TGCGCCAGCAGCACCGGACAGGGCGAGGGATCCTACGAGCAGTACTTC.

This chain uses TRBV13 with TRBJ2-1, with a tentative D call TRBD1 (6 bases). V lost 2 bases to trimming and J lost 5 bases, with 19 bases between them. This CDR3 is 17 amino acids long. Germline V gives CDR1 PRHDT, CDR2 FYEKMQ (reference sequence). The CDR3 region is CASSLRPGHNTNNEQFF. The CDR3 DNA sequence: TGTGCCAGCAGCTTAAGGCCGGGACACAATACTAACAATGAGCAGTTCTTC.

This clonotype was counted once. The CDR3, as DNA: TGCGCCAGCAGCTTGTTGGGGATAAGCAATCAGCCCCAGCATTTT. Its translation is CASSLLGISNQPQHF. This chain joins TRBV5-1 and TRBJ1-5; D gene uncertain. V was shortened by 1 base and J by 1 base, with 9 bases between the two germline ends. The CDR3 length is 15 residues. Per the germline V gene, CDR1 is SGHRS and CDR2 is YFSETQ. The full variable domain, its missing parts supplied by reference TRBV5-1 and TRBJ1-5, is KAGVTQTPRYLIKTRGQQVTLSCSPISGHRSVSWYQQTPGQGLQFLFEYFSETQRNKGNFPGRFSGRQFSNSRSEMNVSTLELGDSALYLCASSLLGISNQPQHFGDGTRLSIL.

This clonotype came up a few times. The V and J genes are TRBV2 and TRBJ2-4; D gene unclear. The germline V and J ends were trimmed by 6 bases and 0 bases, with 12 bases remaining between them. The CDR3 runs to 15 residues. Germline lookup yields CDR1 SNHLY and CDR2 FYNNEI. CDR3 nucleotides: TGTGCCAGCAGACAAGAGTCTATAGCCAAAAACATTCAGTACTTC. Its translation: CASRQESIAKNIQYF.

V is TRBV28 and J is TRBJ1-3; 7 bases match TRBD1. V trimming: 5 bases; J trimming: 3 bases; junction bases outside the gene matches: 4. Germline CDR1 is MDHEN and CDR2 is SYDVKM. CDR3 size: 14 residues. The CDR3 spells CASSRTGVGNTIYF. The CDR3 DNA sequence: TGTGCCAGCAGTCGTACAGGGGTTGGAAACACCATATATTTT.

This clonotype was seen a handful of times. V usage is TRBV4-1 and J usage is TRBJ1-6; no definite D call. The CDR3 sequence is 15 residues long. Germline CDR1 reads MGHRA; CDR2 reads YSYEKL. The V gene lost 0 bases and the J gene lost 7 bases, with 10 bases spanning the gap. CDR3 sequence (DNA): TGCGCCAGCAGCCAAGATAGAGTATTGAATTCACCCCTCCACTTT. The encoded protein is CASSQDRVLNSPLHF.

This sequence joins TRBV7-2 and TRBJ1-1, with D perhaps TRBD1 (5 bases). This CDR3 spans 16 amino acids. With 5 bases removed from V and 0 bases from J, the gap between germline ends came to 16 bases. Germline V gene data show CDR1 as SGHTA and CDR2 as FQGNSA. CDR3 coding DNA: TGTGCCAGCAGCCCAAAACGACAGAGGCTGAACACTGAAGCTTTCTTT. Protein product: CASSPKRQRLNTEAFF. Drawing the rest from reference TRBV7-2 and TRBJ1-1, the complete variable domain is GAGVSQSPSNKVTEKGKDVELRCDPISGHTALYWYRQSLGQGLEFLIYFQGNSAPDKSGLPSDRFSAERTGGSVSTLTIQRTQQEDSAVYLCASSPKRQRLNTEAFFGQGTRLTVV.

Only a few counts were recorded for this clonotype. The chain uses TRBV3-1 and TRBJ2-7, with 12 bases lining up with TRBD2. J lost 4 bases, V lost 4 bases, and 2 bases had no gene match. This CDR3 comprises 14 residues. From germline, CDR1 is LGHDT and CDR2 YNNKEL (reference sequence). The CDR3 spells CASSRLAGVYEQYF. The CDR3 DNA sequence: TGTGCCAGCAGCCGACTAGCGGGAGTTTACGAGCAGTACTTC.

V is TRBV6-5 and J is TRBJ1-2; D call uncertain. Germline values: CDR1 MNHEY, CDR2 SVGAGI. Trimming removed 0 bases from V and 4 bases from J, with 9 bases in between. This CDR3 is 14 amino acids long. The CDR3 nucleotides are TGTGCCAGCAGTTACTCGCCAGGATCCTATGGCTACACCTTC. This gives the protein CASSYSPGSYGYTF.

This chain uses TRBV4-1 with TRBJ1-2; no firm D call. Germline V gives CDR1 MGHRA, CDR2 YSYEKL. V lost 4 bases, J lost 0 bases, and 12 bases lay in between. This CDR3 has 15 residues. The CDR3 loop reads CASSPGPEANYGYTF. CDR3 nucleotide sequence: TGCGCCAGCAGCCCCGGCCCGGAGGCTAACTATGGCTACACCTTC.

V gene TRBV10-2 combines with J gene TRBJ2-3; 16 bases align to TRBD2. Trimming at V came to 10 bases and at J to 1 base, leaving 5 bases not matched to a gene. Germline V gene sequence: CDR1 WSHSY, CDR2 SAAADI. CDR3 length: 16 residues. CDR3 in DNA: TGCGCCACCGGGACTAGCGGGGGGGCCCGCACAGATACGCAGTATTTT. Its translation is CATGTSGGARTDTQYF.

This chain connects TRBV2 to TRBJ1-5; D is perhaps TRBD1 (6 bases). This CDR3 comprises 15 residues. Trimming stripped 6 bases from V and 0 bases from J, with 12 bases between. Germline CDR1 SNHLY, CDR2 FYNNEI. The CDR3 sequence is CASSAEGDSNQPQHF. For the CDR3, the DNA is TGTGCCAGCAGCGCCGAGGGGGATAGCAATCAGCCCCAGCATTTT.

The gene calls are TRBV20-1 and TRBJ2-3, with TRBD2 as a possible D gene (6 bases). The CDR3 extends over 16 amino acids. Germline CDR1 reads DFQATT; CDR2 reads SNEGSKA (reference sequence). V was cut by 4 bases and J by 4 bases, with 21 bases left in between. CDR3 in amino acids: CSATTSKRGRADTQYF. The CDR3 DNA follows: TGCAGTGCTACCACTAGCAAGAGGGGTCGCGCAGATACGCAGTATTTT.

This clonotype was observed many times. The chain is built from TRBV7-2 and TRBJ2-2; D is uncertain. The CDR3 consists of 12 residues. Per the germline V gene, CDR1 is SGHTA and CDR2 is FQGNSA. V was pared by 1 base and J by 4 bases, with 1 base between. The CDR3 region is CASSLGTGELFF. The CDR3 DNA reads TGTGCCAGCAGCTTAGGCACCGGGGAGCTGTTTTTT.